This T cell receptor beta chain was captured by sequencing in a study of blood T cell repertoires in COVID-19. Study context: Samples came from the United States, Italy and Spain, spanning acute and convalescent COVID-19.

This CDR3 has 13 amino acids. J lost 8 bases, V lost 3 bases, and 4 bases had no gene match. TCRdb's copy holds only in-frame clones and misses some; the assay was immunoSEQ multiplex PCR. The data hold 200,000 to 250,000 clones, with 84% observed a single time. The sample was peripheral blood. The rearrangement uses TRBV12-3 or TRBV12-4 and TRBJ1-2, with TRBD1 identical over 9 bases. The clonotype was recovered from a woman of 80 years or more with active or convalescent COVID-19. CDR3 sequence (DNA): TGTGCCAGCAGTTTTCCGACAGGGGGGGGCTACACCTTC. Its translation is CASSFPTGGGYTF.